This T cell receptor (beta chain) was captured by sequencing in a study of T cells after yellow fever vaccination. Ten or more counts support this clonotype. Trimming cost V 2 bases and J 0 bases; bases outside gene matches: 7. Germline CDR1 and CDR2: SGHRS and YFSETQ. The length of the CDR3 is 18 residues. 5'RACE template switching produced TCR cDNA carrying a universal primer site and UMIs. TCRdb fed the 5' RACE reads into MiXCR, producing one record per CDR3 protein. The sample has a few hundred thousand distinct CDR3 sequences, 6.2% seen once; the top ten hold 15%. The material was PBMCs, obtained 5 days after the yellow fever booster vaccination. The source of this sequence is a man aged 25-45 years who received the YFV17D yellow fever vaccine. This chain uses TRBV5-1 with TRBJ2-1, with 11 bases that match TRBD2. The CDR3 loop reads CASSFRLAGSSSYNEQFF. The CDR3 nucleotides read TGCGCCAGCAGCTTTAGACTAGCGGGATCCAGCTCCTACAATGAGCAGTTCTTC. Full variable domain (missing parts from reference TRBV5-1 and TRBJ2-1): KAGVTQTPRYLIKTRGQQVTLSCSPISGHRSVSWYQQTPGQGLQFLFEYFSETQRNKGNFPGRFSGRQFSNSRSEMNVSTLELGDSALYLCASSFRLAGSSSYNEQFFGPGTRLTVL.